This record concerns one T cell receptor (beta chain) sequence. What it binds is not known. After removal of 6 bases from V and 3 bases from J, the junction contained 5 bases not matched to a gene. The CDR3 has 15 amino acids. Looked up from germline, CDR1 is SGHDT and CDR2 is YYEEEE. This specimen comes from a study of shared clonotypes between healthy human individuals. Overall study results and limits: The study found roughly 5% of naive CD4 clonotypes shared across four donors.

The authors ran the assay at deep level. The material for each subset, its genomic DNA, was split evenly across several immunoSEQ plates. Original processing methods: Without quality scores, immunoSEQ junctional reads could not be filtered like full-length reads. Assay: immunoSEQ multiplex PCR; the TCRdb copy retains only in-frame clones and omits some. V and J calls plus clone size are reproduced from that table; the DNA served to infer D and trimming. This repertoire shows approximately 1.4 million clones, 95% to 99% found once; its top ten account for about 0.42%. This chain uses TRBV5-6 with TRBJ2-2; 10 nucleotides align to TRBD2. The TCR was taken from a young man in good health. The material sequenced was naive CD4+ T cells sorted from blood. Indicated subset: CD45RA+ positively selected. The CDR3 region has the DNA TGTGCCAGCAATTTACTAGCGGGGTACACCGGGGAGCTGTTTTTT. Translating it yields CASNLLAGYTGELFF.